This TCR beta chain was found in a study of cytomegalovirus exposure and HLA in healthy donors. Study-level points and caveats: Cytomegalovirus association was assigned to 170 or so TCR beta chains. While the bulk of TCR sequences proved rare, some public TCRs turned up in many donors.

As for this clone: The antigen is not known.

The CDR3 length is 16 residues. V gave up 1 base and J gave up 5 bases; unmatched junction bases: 10. The germline V gene encodes CDR1 SGHAT and CDR2 FQNNGV. Measured with immunoSEQ multiplex PCR; TCRdb has only the in-frame clones, and not every one. The table has about 130,000 clones, about 96% seen once. The donors were members of the validation cohort comprising approximately 110 subjects, separate from the roughly 640-subject first cohort. The chain is built from TRBV11-2 and TRBJ2-5; 7 bases are shared with TRBD1. This TCR was sampled from a man younger than 30 in good health and CMV-seronegative. Sequencing was done on a sample of PBMCs. In nucleotides, the CDR3 is TGTGCCAGCAGCTTAGTAGGTCAGGGGGTGAGGGAGACCCAGTACTTC. Translated, it gives CASSLVGQGVRETQYF.